This T cell receptor (beta chain) is from a study of cytomegalovirus exposure and HLA in healthy donors. Points from the study as a whole: The study labeled about 160 TCR beta chains cytomegalovirus-associated. Reported results showed that the classifier diagnosed cytomegalovirus status with high specificity and sensitivity.

The CDR3 length is 13 residues. Germline V lookup: CDR1 SQVTM, CDR2 ANQGSEA. The PCR contained 60 Vbeta and 13 Jbeta primers. The protocol was immunoSEQ multiplex PCR, while the TCRdb copy is restricted to in-frame clones and leaves out a portion. The sample holds some 60,000 clones, approximately 83% seen once. A word on this clone: Its specificity is not known.

Donors were nominally healthy when sampled, though unrecorded immune exposures were likely. The sequencing input was PBMCs. This rearrangement joins TRBV29-1 to TRBJ2-5, with TRBD1 identical over 10 bases. The J call is in doubt because the DNA end fits TRBJ2-7 better. The source is a middle-aged man in good health and CMV-seronegative. This CDR3 reads CSVRTGGSYEQYF. CDR3 sequence (DNA): TGCAGCGTGCGGACAGGGGGCTCCTACGAGCAGTACTTC.